The next 17 T cell receptor beta chains were all read from a single sample in a study of blood T cell repertoires in COVID-19. Data came from immunoSEQ multiplex PCR; TCRdb stores just in-frame clones and leaves some out. The sample has approximately 210,000 clones, 84% seen once. The sample taken for sequencing was peripheral blood. The origin of the receptors is a woman aged 45-65 years with active or convalescent COVID-19.

The gene calls are TRBV19 and TRBJ1-5, with a weak D call TRBD1 (6 bases). Germline lookup yields CDR1 LNHDA and CDR2 SQIVND (reference sequence). Between the trimmed V and J ends, which lost 6 bases and 0 bases, there was a span of 12 bases. This CDR3 has 15 amino acids. The CDR3 region has the DNA TGTGCCAGTAGCCCTACAGGGTCTAGCAATCAGCCCCAGCATTTT. Protein product: CASSPTGSSNQPQHF.

The table lists this clone with a count of one. This chain links TRBV30 with TRBJ1-5; perhaps TRBD1 as D (6 bases). With 3 bases removed from V and 0 bases from J, the gap between germline ends came to 15 bases. Germline V gene sequence: CDR1 GTSNPN, CDR2 SVGIG (reference sequence). This CDR3 comprises 16 residues. The CDR3 reads CAWSRGGAYSNQPQHF. The DNA for the CDR3 is TGTGCCTGGAGCCGGGGGGGCGCGTATAGCAATCAGCCCCAGCATTTT.

The chain is built from TRBV5-4 and TRBJ2-3; the match to TRBD2 covers 8 bases. The germline CDR1 and CDR2 sequences are SGHNT and YYREEE (reference sequence). J gave up 0 bases and V 1 base, and 1 base lay outside the gene matches. The CDR3 spans 15 residues. CDR3 loop: CASSLQRGSTDTQYF. CDR3 nucleotides: TGTGCCAGCAGCTTGCAGCGGGGGAGCACAGATACGCAGTATTTT.

The chain links TRBV25-1 to TRBJ1-1, with D maybe TRBD1 (5 bases). In germline, CDR1 is MGHDK, CDR2 SYGVNS. V gave up 3 bases and J gave up 4 bases, with 9 bases separating them. The CDR3 spans 13 residues. This chain's CDR3 is CASSDPGFTEAFF. In DNA form, the CDR3 reads TGTGCCAGCAGTGACCCAGGGTTCACTGAAGCTTTCTTT.

The chain uses TRBV5-1 and TRBJ2-3, with D possibly matching TRBD2 (6 bases). CDR3 length: 12 amino acids. The germline V gene has CDR1 SGHRS and CDR2 YFSETQ. Trimming removed 5 bases from V and 2 bases from J, with 6 bases in between. The CDR3 sequence is CASRRDTDTQYF. The CDR3 DNA reads as TGCGCCAGCAGGCGGGACACAGATACGCAGTATTTT.

The rearrangement uses TRBV3-1 (or the pseudogene TRBV3-2) and TRBJ1-1, with a possible D match to TRBD1 (6 bases). Trimming took off 6 bases at V and 4 bases at J, with 15 bases between the two ends. Germline V gene data show CDR1 as LGHDT and CDR2 as YNNKEL (reference sequence). The CDR3 has 14 amino acids. The CDR3 region has the DNA TGTGCCAGCAGTCCAGCGCGACAGGCCACTGAAGCTTTCTTT. Protein: CASSPARQATEAFF.

The chain carries TRBV5-1 and TRBJ2-6, with TRBD1 as a possible D gene (6 bases). Germline V lookup: CDR1 SGHRS, CDR2 YFSETQ. Deletions cut 1 base from V and 0 bases from J, with 14 bases between. CDR3 length equals 18 residues. CDR3 sequence: CASSLFPDRISGANVLTF. The CDR3 DNA reads as TGCGCCAGCAGCTTGTTTCCCGACAGGATCTCTGGGGCCAACGTCCTGACTTTC.

The J gene is TRBJ1-5, the V gene TRBV28; 7 bases map to TRBD1. Germline CDR1 and CDR2: MDHEN and SYDVKM. V lost 2 bases and J lost 3; bases outside the gene matches: 7. CDR3 length: 16 amino acids. CDR3 residues: CASSLTGQLYNQPQHF. Here the CDR3 DNA reads TGTGCCAGCAGTTTAACGGGACAGTTATACAATCAGCCCCAGCATTTT.

V is TRBV5-1 and J is TRBJ1-2; 9 bases map to TRBD1. Germline trimming cut 9 bases from V and 6 bases from J; bases unmatched to any gene: 9. Germline CDR1 and CDR2: SGHRS and YFSETQ. This CDR3 has 13 residues. CDR3 DNA: TGCGCCACCGGAACCGGGACAGGGAATGGCTACACCTTC. This encodes CATGTGTGNGYTF.

The chain has TRBV29-1 and TRBJ1-5; the match to TRBD1 covers 8 bases. The ends lost 6 bases at V and 2 bases at J; junction bases unmatched: 6. CDR1 is SQVTM, CDR2 ANQGSEA, per germline. The CDR3 consists of 14 residues. The CDR3 DNA sequence: TGCAGCGTGGTAACAGGGGGAGGCAATCAGCCCCAGCATTTT. This translates into CSVVTGGGNQPQHF.

The rearrangement links TRBV10-3 to TRBJ1-1, with 8 bases aligning to TRBD1. Germline V gives CDR1 ENHRY, CDR2 SYGVKD. Trimming removed 4 bases from V and 2 bases from J; junction bases left unmatched: 3. The CDR3 covers 14 residues. CDR3 coding DNA: TGTGCCATCAGTGTAGGACAGGGAAACACTGAAGCTTTCTTT. Encoded protein: CAISVGQGNTEAFF.

The chain is built from TRBV6-5 and TRBJ2-7; D is perhaps TRBD1 (6 bases). Deletions cut 8 bases from V and 7 bases from J, with 18 bases between. The CDR3 totals 13 residues. Germline CDR1 and CDR2: MNHEY and SVGAGI. The CDR3 bases are TGTGCCAGCGGAGAGACAGGTTCAGAAGAGCAGTACTTC. The encoded protein is CASGETGSEEQYF.

This rearrangement joins TRBV5-5 to TRBJ2-1, with D unclear. CDR1 SGHKS and CDR2 YYEKEE come from the germline V gene (reference sequence). The CDR3 is 16 amino acids. The V end lost 2 bases, the J end lost 0 bases, and 12 bases lay between the germline ends. CDR3 sequence reads: CASSLVPPSSYNEQFF. CDR3 coding DNA: TGTGCCAGCAGCTTAGTCCCCCCTAGCTCCTACAATGAGCAGTTCTTC.

The V call is TRBV15, the J call TRBJ1-2; no reliable D call. V dropped 0 bases and J dropped 4 bases, with 21 bases sitting between them. The CDR3 runs to 18 residues. CDR1 is LNHNV and CDR2 is YYDKDF in the germline V gene (reference sequence). CDR3 in DNA: TGTGCCACCAGCAGAGATCATGGGTGGTTGAGGGCTCCCTATGGCTACACCTTC. This codes for CATSRDHGWLRAPYGYTF.

V usage is TRBV28 and J usage is TRBJ1-2; TRBD1 aligns across 8 bases. CDR1 and CDR2 from the germline V gene are MDHEN and SYDVKM. Trimming cost V 6 bases and J 6 bases; bases outside gene matches: 12. The CDR3 is 15 residues long. The CDR3 nucleotides read TGTGCCAGCAGCCTACCGAACACAGGGGGGCATGGCTACACCTTC. Protein: CASSLPNTGGHGYTF.

The chain couples TRBV11-2 to TRBJ2-2, with D tentatively TRBD1 (6 bases). Germline V CDR1 and CDR2: SGHAT, FQNNGV. The CDR3 runs to 16 residues. The ends were cut back, 5 bases at V and 1 base at J, with 14 bases in the middle. Written as DNA, the CDR3 is TGTGCCAGCAGCCACTCGAGGACAGAGAACACCGGGGAGCTGTTTTTT. It specifies CASSHSRTENTGELFF.

The J gene is TRBJ1-4, the V gene TRBV27; tentative D call: TRBD1 (5 bases). Germline lookup yields CDR1 MNHEY and CDR2 SMNVEV (reference sequence). V shed 6 bases and J shed 5 bases, with 13 bases lying between them. This CDR3 has 14 residues. The CDR3 loop is CASSRGHLNEKLFF. The DNA of the CDR3 is TGTGCCAGCAGCCGTGGACATTTGAATGAAAAACTGTTTTTT.